This T cell receptor (beta chain) was recorded in a study of T cells after somatic rescue of genetic block. TCRdb's copy holds only in-frame clones and misses some; the assay was immunoSEQ multiplex PCR. The sample has about 70,000 clones, about 90% seen once. The clonotype was recovered from a man in his forties or fifties. The sequenced material came from peripheral blood mononuclear cells (PBMCs).

CDR3 bases: TGTGCCAGCAGCTTAGGACGTTGGGGCACCGGGGAGCTGTTTTTT. Translation: CASSLGRWGTGELFF. The gene calls are TRBV7-2 and TRBJ2-2; D gene unclear. Per germline, CDR1 SGHTA and CDR2 FQGNSA. V was cut by 1 base and J by 4 bases, with 10 bases left in between. CDR3 length: 15 amino acids.